This passage covers 25 T cell receptor beta chains from one sample sequenced in a study of T cells expressing NK-cell markers. TCRdb reprocessed the 5' RACE reads, with one entry per CDR3 protein and no DNA. The table counts about 150,000 distinct CDR3 sequences; around 20% lies in the top ten. The material sequenced was blood T cells: a sorted CD56 or NKG2C T cell subset, CD4+ or CD8+ T cells, or bulk PBMC T cells (not recorded which). The receptors stem from a man aged 18-70 years in good health.

The chain couples TRBV9 to TRBJ2-3; as DNA is missing, the TRBD2 call by TCRdb cannot be tested. The CDR3 has 15 amino acids. Germline values: CDR1 SGDLS, CDR2 YYNGEE. The CDR3: CASSVVGATADTQYF.

The V and J genes are TRBV5-4 and TRBJ2-5; the D call of TRBD1 rests on TCRdb alone, since no DNA is present to check it. CDR3 length: 16 residues. The V gene's germline CDR1 is SGHNT and CDR2 YYREEE (reference sequence). The CDR3 sequence: CASSSGTGGFDETQYF.

The rearrangement links TRBV23-1 to TRBJ2-7; TCRdb returns TRBD1, unconfirmable since there is no DNA. TRBV23-1 is an ORF, and what it does is uncertain. The CDR3 loop spans 20 amino acids. This CDR3 is CASSQSAGQGATGGSYEQYF.

This chain joins TRBV5-1 and TRBJ2-1; with no DNA, the TCRdb D assignment of TRBD2 cannot be verified. This CDR3 has 15 residues. Looked up from germline, CDR1 is SGHRS and CDR2 is YFSETQ. CDR3 sequence: CASSTTGPPYNEQFF.

The chain combines TRBV2 with TRBJ2-3; TCRdb lists TRBD2, though no DNA is available to test this call. This CDR3 comprises 18 residues. The germline gives CDR1 SNHLY, CDR2 FYNNEI. CDR3 loop: CASRPSFGQSSNTDTQYF.

This chain links TRBV27 with TRBJ2-3; absent DNA, TCRdb's TRBD2 call cannot be checked. The CDR3 sequence is 21 residues long. CDR1 MNHEY and CDR2 SMNVEV come from the germline V gene (reference sequence). Here the CDR3 reads CASSSASGTTDKPYSTDTQYF.

The chain has TRBV4-1 and TRBJ1-1; TCRdb's D gene call, TRBD1, goes unchecked for lack of DNA. The CDR3 has 16 amino acids. CDR1 and CDR2 (germline): MGHRA, YSYEKL. This CDR3 reads CASSQAPQGMNTEAFF.

The V and J genes are TRBV5-6 and TRBJ1-2. The CDR3 length is 16 residues. Germline values: CDR1 SGHDT, CDR2 YYEEEE. The CDR3 loop is CASSLGSSPFRTGYTF.

The J gene is TRBJ2-1, the V gene TRBV4-1; no DNA is available, so the TRBD1 call from TCRdb remains unchecked. CDR3 length equals 15 residues. Germline assignment: CDR1 MGHRA and CDR2 YSYEKL. CDR3 region: CASSQSGSGYNEQFF.

The rearrangement links TRBV14 to TRBJ1-1; checking the TCRdb D call of TRBD1 is not possible without DNA. The CDR3 loop spans 14 amino acids. Germline V gene lookup returns CDR1 SGHDN and CDR2 FVKESK. This CDR3 is CASSLTGTGAEAFF.

V gene TRBV15 combines with J gene TRBJ2-2; lacking DNA, the TRBD1 call made by TCRdb goes unchecked. Per germline, CDR1 LNHNV and CDR2 YYDKDF (reference sequence). The CDR3 is made up of 18 amino acids. CDR3 residues: CATSSETAWGQITGELFF.

The rearrangement joins TRBV25-1 to TRBJ1-2. CDR1 is MGHDK and CDR2 is SYGVNS in the germline V gene. CDR3 length: 12 amino acids. Here the CDR3 reads CASSVGNYGYTF.

CDR3 sequence: CASSPGVANEKLFF. V gene TRBV11-2 combines with J gene TRBJ1-4; the TCRdb D gene call, TRBD1, has no DNA to confirm it. This CDR3 region has 14 residues. Germline V gene lookup returns CDR1 SGHAT and CDR2 FQNNGV.

This chain uses TRBV9 with TRBJ1-2; TCRdb indicates TRBD1, and absent DNA this call remains unverified. The CDR3 has 13 residues. Germline values: CDR1 SGDLS, CDR2 YYNGEE. The CDR3 loop reads CASSSTRDYGYTF.

This sequence joins TRBV11-1 and TRBJ2-2; TCRdb picks TRBD2, but there is no DNA to check that call. Germline V lookup: CDR1 SGHAT, CDR2 FQDESV (reference sequence). This CDR3 spans 18 amino acids. CDR3 in amino acids: CASSLTPQRDWNTGELFF.

This rearrangement joins TRBV7-7 to TRBJ2-7; absent DNA, TCRdb's TRBD1 call cannot be checked. The CDR3 consists of 15 residues. The V gene's germline CDR1 is SSHAT and CDR2 FNYEAQ (reference sequence). The CDR3 sequence: CASSPGQGLPYEQYF. The entire variable domain, with the rest obtained from reference TRBV7-7 and TRBJ2-7, is as follows: GAGVSQSPRYKVTKRGQDVTLRCDPISSHATLYWYQQALGQGPEFLTYFNYEAQPDKSGLPSDRFSAERPEGSISTLTIQRTEQRDSAMYRCASSPGQGLPYEQYFGPGTRLTVT.

The rearrangement uses TRBV5-6 and TRBJ1-1; the D call from TCRdb, TRBD1, cannot be confirmed without DNA. The CDR3 spans 16 residues. Germline-derived CDR1 and CDR2 are SGHDT and YYEEEE. The CDR3 region is CASSLVSGGALTEAFF.

This chain's CDR3 is CSARDSGSGANVLTF. The chain links TRBV20-1 to TRBJ2-6. The CDR3 sequence is 15 residues long. CDR1 is DFQATT, CDR2 SNEGSKA, per germline (reference sequence).

The chain has TRBV7-6 and TRBJ1-6; TCRdb's assignment of TRBD1 cannot be checked, as there is no DNA. Germline V lookup: CDR1 SGHVS, CDR2 FNYEAQ. The CDR3 is made up of 14 amino acids. The CDR3 here is CASSSMTGDSPLHF.

The V gene is TRBV27, the J gene TRBJ2-7; there is no DNA to check the TCRdb D call of TRBD1. This CDR3 has 15 residues. Per germline, CDR1 MNHEY and CDR2 SMNVEV (reference sequence). The CDR3 reads CASGDRGPRVSVKYF.

J is TRBJ2-1 and V is TRBV7-9; absent DNA, TCRdb's TRBD1 call cannot be checked. Germline CDR1 SEHNR, CDR2 FQNEAQ (reference sequence). This CDR3 comprises 15 residues. CDR3 in amino acids: CASSFRRSADDGQFF.

V usage is TRBV7-9 and J usage is TRBJ1-1; TCRdb proposes TRBD1, but this gene call is untestable without DNA. Germline V CDR1 and CDR2: SEHNR, FQNEAQ (reference sequence). The CDR3 covers 14 residues. The CDR3 loop is CASTPGPLNTEAFF.

The chain recombines TRBV7-9 with TRBJ2-7; the TRBD1 assignment by TCRdb is unverifiable without DNA. This CDR3 region has 13 residues. Germline V gene sequence: CDR1 SEHNR, CDR2 FQNEAQ (reference sequence). The CDR3 sequence is CAARGQVTYEQYF.

The CDR3 here is CASSYRGNQPQHF. The chain recombines TRBV5-1 with TRBJ1-5. Germline assignment: CDR1 SGHRS and CDR2 YFSETQ. The CDR3 covers 13 residues.

The CDR3 sequence: CASSQDRGTDEQFF. This chain joins TRBV19 and TRBJ2-1; the D call from TCRdb, TRBD1, cannot be confirmed without DNA. The CDR3 consists of 14 residues. Germline CDR1 is LNHDA and CDR2 is SQIVND (reference sequence). Full variable domain (missing parts from reference TRBV19 and TRBJ2-1): DGGITQSPKYLFRKEGQNVTLSCEQNLNHDAMYWYRQDPGQGLRLIYYSQIVNDFQKGDIAEGYSVSREKKESFPLTVTSAQKNPTAFYLCASSQDRGTDEQFFGPGTRLTVL.